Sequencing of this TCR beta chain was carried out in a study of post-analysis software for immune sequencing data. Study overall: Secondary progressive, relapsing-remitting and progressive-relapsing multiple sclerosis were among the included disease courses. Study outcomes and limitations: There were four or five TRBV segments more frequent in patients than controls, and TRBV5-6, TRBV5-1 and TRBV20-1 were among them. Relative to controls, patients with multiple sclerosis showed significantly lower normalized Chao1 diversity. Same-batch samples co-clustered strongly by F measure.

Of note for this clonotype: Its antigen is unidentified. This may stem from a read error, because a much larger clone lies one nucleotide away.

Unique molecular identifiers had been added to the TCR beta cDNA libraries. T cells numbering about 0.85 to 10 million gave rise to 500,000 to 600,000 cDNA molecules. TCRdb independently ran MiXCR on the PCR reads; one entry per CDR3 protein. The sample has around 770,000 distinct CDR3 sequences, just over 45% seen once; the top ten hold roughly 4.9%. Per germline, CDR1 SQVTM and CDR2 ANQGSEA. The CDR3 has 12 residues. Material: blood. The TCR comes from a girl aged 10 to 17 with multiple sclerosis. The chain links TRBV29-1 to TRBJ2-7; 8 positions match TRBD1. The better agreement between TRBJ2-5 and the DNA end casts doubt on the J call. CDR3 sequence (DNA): TGCAGCGGTCAGACAGGGGTCGAGACCCAGTACTTC. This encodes CSGQTGVETQYF.